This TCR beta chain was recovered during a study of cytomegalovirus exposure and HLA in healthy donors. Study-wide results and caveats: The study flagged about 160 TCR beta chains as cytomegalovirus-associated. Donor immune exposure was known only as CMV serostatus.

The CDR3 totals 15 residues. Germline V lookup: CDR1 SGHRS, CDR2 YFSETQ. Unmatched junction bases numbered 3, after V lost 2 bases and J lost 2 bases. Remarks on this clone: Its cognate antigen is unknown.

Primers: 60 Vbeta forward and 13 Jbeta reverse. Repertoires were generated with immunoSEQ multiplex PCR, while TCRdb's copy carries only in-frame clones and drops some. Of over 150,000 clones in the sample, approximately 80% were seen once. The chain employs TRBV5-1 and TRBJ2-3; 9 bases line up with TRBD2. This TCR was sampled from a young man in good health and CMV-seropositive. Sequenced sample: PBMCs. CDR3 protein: CASSLGGRVTDTQYF. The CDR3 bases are TGCGCCAGCAGCTTAGGCGGGAGGGTCACAGATACGCAGTATTTT.